The clone carrying this T cell receptor (beta chain) was detected only once. The antigen is unknown. Autoimmune disease history or systemic immunosuppression led to patients being barred. The sample comes from a study of OX40 agonist ivuxolimab in advanced cancers. Between the trimmed V and J ends, which lost 4 bases and 6 bases, there was a span of 19 bases. Per germline, CDR1 MDHEN and CDR2 SYDVKM. The CDR3 consists of 15 residues. Method: immunoSEQ multiplex PCR; TCRdb's copy keeps in-frame clones and lacks some. The sample yields more than 50,000 clones, about 83% seen once. Broader study findings: Averaged across samples, CD8+ T cells carried more expanded clones than CD4+ did.

The specimen comprised CD4+ or CD8+ T cells sorted from blood, sampled in a trial of the OX40 agonist ivuxolimab. The TCR was taken from an adult with an advanced solid tumor such as melanoma, head and neck, liver or kidney cancer. The rearrangement joins TRBV28 to TRBJ2-7; maybe TRBD2 (5 bases). The CDR3 nucleotides read TGTGCCAGCAGTTCCGCCGGGATTCCGAGGAGCGAGCAGTACTTC. It specifies CASSSAGIPRSEQYF.